This TCR beta chain was sequenced in a study of blood T cells in healthy people across ages. Study overall: Roughly one uniquely barcoded beta molecule per two T cells was captured. General study findings and limits: Age advanced and TCR beta diversity per million T cells fell, roughly linearly.

Peripheral blood from each donor was collected in a volume of ten milliliters. Isolation per sample recovered at least 6 million PBMCs. For the second PCR, which ran for about 7 to 11 cycles, a sample-barcoded 5' primer and a J-beta primer mix were used. In TCRdb, the 5' RACE reads were re-called with MiXCR into one record per CDR3 protein. The profile shows about 1.5 million distinct CDR3 sequences, approximately 43% of them singletons. As regards this clonotype: Its cognate antigen is unknown.

CDR3 length equals 15 residues. The TCR sequence derives from a woman younger than 35 in good health. The gene calls are TRBV12-3 or TRBV12-4 and TRBJ2-4, with D unresolved. The DNA end lines up better with TRBJ2-7; the J call may be wrong. The specimen was blood. The CDR3 DNA reads as TGTGCCAGCAGTTTGCGGCTATCCCAAGGGTACGAGCAGTACTTC. Translation: CASSLRLSQGYEQYF.